This TCR beta chain was observed in a study of cytomegalovirus exposure and HLA in healthy donors. Broader study findings: The productive fraction for most TCR beta V segments was about 87% or about 30% in an earlier analysis. Excluded were some V segments that proved indistinguishable, including TRBV6-2 and TRBV6-3.

Likely unrecorded immune exposures existed in these nominally healthy donors. The PCR had 60 Vbeta and 13 Jbeta primers. As originally analysed: Approximately 80 million unique TCR beta chains, about 11 million of them shared, were counted by a later analysis. Some clones are missing from TCRdb's copy, which holds only in-frame ones; the method was immunoSEQ multiplex PCR. D and trimming come from the DNA, and the V and J calls and clone size come from that table. The sample yields about 94,000 clones, around 69% seen once. Remarks on this clone: Its antigen is not known.

After removal of 5 bases from V and 6 bases from J, the junction contained 11 bases not matched to a gene. Looked up from germline, CDR1 is MNHEY and CDR2 is SVGAGI. The CDR3 is made up of 15 amino acids. The clonotype was recovered from a young man in good health and CMV-seronegative. Sequenced: PBMCs. This chain uses TRBV6-5 with TRBJ1-2; 8 positions match TRBD1. The chain's CDR3 is CASSQPGQVSNGYTF. As DNA, the CDR3 is TGTGCCAGCAGTCAGCCGGGACAGGTATCAAATGGCTACACCTTC.